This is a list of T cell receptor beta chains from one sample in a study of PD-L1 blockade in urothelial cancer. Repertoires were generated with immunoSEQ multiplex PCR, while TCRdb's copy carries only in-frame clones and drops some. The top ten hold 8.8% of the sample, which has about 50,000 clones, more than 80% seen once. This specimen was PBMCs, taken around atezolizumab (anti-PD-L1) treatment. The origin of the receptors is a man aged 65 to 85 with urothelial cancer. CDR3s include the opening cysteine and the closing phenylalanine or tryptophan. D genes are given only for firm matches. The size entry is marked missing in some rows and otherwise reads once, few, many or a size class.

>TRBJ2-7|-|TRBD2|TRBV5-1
CASSEGTSGIGEQYF
TGCGCCAGCAGCGAGGGGACTAGCGGGATAGGGGAGCAGTACTTC
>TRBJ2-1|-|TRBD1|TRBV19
CASSIATGVGNQQFF
TGTGCCAGTAGTATAGCCACAGGGGTGGGCAATCAGCAGTTCTTC
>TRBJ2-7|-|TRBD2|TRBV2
CASSGLAGVAEQYF
TGTGCCAGCAGTGGGCTAGCGGGAGTAGCCGAGCAGTACTTC
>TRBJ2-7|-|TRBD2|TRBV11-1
CASRGALSGRSSYEQYF
TGTGCCAGCAGAGGAGCCCTTAGCGGGAGGAGCTCCTACGAGCAGTACTTC
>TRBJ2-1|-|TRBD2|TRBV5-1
CASSLGLIGGSLYNEQFF
TGCGCCAGCAGCTTGGGCCTAATTGGCGGGAGCCTCTACAATGAGCAGTTCTTC
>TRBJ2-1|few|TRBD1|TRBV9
CASSGTGLQFF
TGTGCCAGCAGCGGGACAGGCCTACAGTTCTTC
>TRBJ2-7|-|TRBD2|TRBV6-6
CASSFGREKSYEQYF
TGTGCCAGCAGTTTTGGGCGGGAGAAGTCCTACGAGCAGTACTTC
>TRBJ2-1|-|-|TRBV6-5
CASRSVYNEQFF
TGTGCCAGCCGGAGTGTTTACAATGAGCAGTTCTTC
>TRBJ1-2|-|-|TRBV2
CASSEASGGGGYTF
TGTGCCAGCAGTGAAGCGTCCGGTGGGGGCGGCTACACCTTC
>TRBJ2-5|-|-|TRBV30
CAWSAQQETQYF
TGTGCCTGGAGTGCCCAGCAAGAGACCCAGTACTTC
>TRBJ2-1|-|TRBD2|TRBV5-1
CASSLVGTGTSAYNEQFF
TGCGCCAGCAGCTTGGTGGGCACCGGGACTAGCGCCTACAATGAGCAGTTCTTC
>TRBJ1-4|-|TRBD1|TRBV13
CASSLVGQGAYEKLFF
TGTGCCAGCAGCTTAGTGGGACAGGGGGCGTATGAAAAACTGTTTTTT
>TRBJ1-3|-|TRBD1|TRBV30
CAWSEGTGLGNTIYF
TGTGCCTGGAGCGAGGGGACAGGTCTGGGGAACACCATATATTTT
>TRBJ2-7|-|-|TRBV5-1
CASRPGAGAYEQYF
TGCGCCAGCAGACCCGGGGCAGGGGCCTACGAGCAGTACTTC
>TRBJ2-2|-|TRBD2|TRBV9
CASSVGGLVNTGELFF
TGTGCCAGCAGCGTAGGGGGACTAGTGAACACCGGGGAGCTGTTTTTT
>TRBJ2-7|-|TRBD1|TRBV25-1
CASTEGTGLNYEQYF
TGTGCCAGCACCGAGGGGACAGGGCTTAACTACGAGCAGTACTTC
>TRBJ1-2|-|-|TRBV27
CASSLWGSEGTNGYTF
TGTGCCAGCAGTTTATGGGGTTCGGAGGGGACGAATGGCTACACCTTC
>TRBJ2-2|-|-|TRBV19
CASRGPGELFF
TGTGCCAGTAGGGGCCCCGGGGAGCTGTTTTTT
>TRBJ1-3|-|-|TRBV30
CAWSVLGNTIYF
TGTGCCTGGAGTGTCTTGGGAAACACCATATATTTT
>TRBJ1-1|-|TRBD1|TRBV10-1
CASRSGQGSDTEAFF
TGCGCCAGCAGATCGGGACAGGGGTCGGACACTGAAGCTTTCTTT
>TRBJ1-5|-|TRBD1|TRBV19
CASSTQGGRGNQPQHF
TGTGCCAGTAGTACACAGGGGGGCCGGGGCAATCAGCCCCAGCATTTT
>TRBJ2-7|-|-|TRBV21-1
CASSKDRGRSLGPYEQYF
TGTGCCAGCAGCAAAGACAGGGGGCGAAGTTTGGGTCCCTACGAGCAGTACTTC
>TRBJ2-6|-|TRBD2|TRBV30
CAWSELAGGGANVLTF
TGTGCCTGGAGTGAACTAGCGGGAGGTGGGGCCAACGTCCTGACTTTC
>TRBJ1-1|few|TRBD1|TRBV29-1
CSVAGGYTEAFF
TGCAGCGTTGCAGGGGGCTATACTGAAGCTTTCTTT
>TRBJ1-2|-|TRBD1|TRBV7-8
CASSLGTGGYGYTF
TGTGCCAGCAGCTTAGGGACAGGGGGCTATGGCTACACCTTC
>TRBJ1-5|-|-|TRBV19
CASSEQGNSNQPQHF
TGTGCCAGTAGCGAACAGGGTAATAGCAATCAGCCCCAGCATTTT
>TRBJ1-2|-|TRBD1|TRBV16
CASSQSGQGRGYGYTF
TGTGCCAGCAGCCAATCGGGACAGGGCAGGGGCTATGGCTACACCTTC
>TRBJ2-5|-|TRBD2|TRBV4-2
CASSRTSGSGGEETQYF
TGTGCCAGCAGCCGGACTAGCGGGAGTGGGGGGGAGGAGACCCAGTACTTC
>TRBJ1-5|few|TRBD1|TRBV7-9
CASSFSGQGARQPQHF
TGTGCCAGCAGCTTTTCAGGACAGGGGGCCCGGCAGCCCCAGCATTTT
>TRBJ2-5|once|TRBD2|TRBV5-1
CASSPGTSGRETQYF
TGCGCCAGCAGCCCCGGGACTAGCGGGAGGGAGACCCAGTACTTC
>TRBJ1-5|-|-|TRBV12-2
CASRDRQGPQHF
TGTGCAAGTCGCGATAGACAGGGCCCCCAGCATTTT